This T cell receptor (beta chain) was recovered during a study of T cell responses to AZD1222 COVID-19 vaccine. V shed 0 bases and J shed 3 bases, with 6 bases lying between them. The length of the CDR3 is 13 residues. Germline loops: CDR1 MGHRA, CDR2 YSYEKL. Sequencing was performed with immunoSEQ multiplex PCR; in TCRdb, only in-frame clones are kept and a portion is missing. In the table there are under 250,000 clones, approximately 94% of which are singletons. Study outcomes and limitations: Distributed over spike, vaccine-associated CD4 TCRs predominated at 160-218 and 743-854. Elevations in Spike-specific TCR breadth and depth followed administration of two AZD1222 doses. Sampling that yielded the repertoires occurred only after the peak T cell response. The donors showed a predominance of white British ancestry and of females, with possible underestimation of clonal diversity.

As to this clone: The antigen is not known.

The sequence was obtained from an adult in good health. The sequences come from peripheral blood, collected on day 0 of MenACWY control vaccination. This rearrangement joins TRBV4-1 to TRBJ2-7; unclear D gene. CDR3 protein: CASSQDVSYEQYF. CDR3 nucleotide sequence: TGCGCCAGCAGCCAAGATGTTAGCTACGAGCAGTACTTC.